These 21 T cell receptor beta chains came from one sample sequenced in a study of cytomegalovirus exposure and HLA in healthy donors (dated by TCRdb to the late 2010s). Library method: the immunoSEQ multiplex PCR assay. The multiplex PCR relied on a mix of 60 forward primers for TCR Vbeta segments and 13 reverse primers for TCR Jbeta segments. Not all clones reach the TCRdb copy of this immuneACCESS table, which keeps in-frame sequences only. Checked studies attribute under half of the gap to unresolved V genes and leave the rest unexplained. The sample's clone listing holds about 170,000 clones. The biggest ten clones account for 1% to 1.5% of the sample. Material: PBMCs. These receptors all come from a woman aged 60-70 years in good health and CMV-seronegative.

The rearrangement joins TRBV6-1 to TRBJ1-5; tentative D call: TRBD1 (5 bases). The germline gives CDR1 MNHNS, CDR2 SASEGT. Trimming cost V 10 bases and J 5 bases, with 21 bases left between them. CDR3 size: 15 residues. The CDR3 reads CATRSDRAGDQPQHF. The CDR3 nucleotides are TGTGCCACACGATCTGACAGAGCCGGCGATCAGCCCCAGCATTTT.

This chain links TRBV30 with TRBJ1-2; D may be TRBD1 (6 bases). Trimming stripped 7 bases from V and 8 bases from J, with 14 bases between. The CDR3 is 11 amino acids. Germline V lookup: CDR1 GTSNPN, CDR2 SVGIG (reference sequence). CDR3 sequence reads: CASSTGGGYTF. CDR3 sequence (DNA): TGTGCCTCCTCGACAGGCGGCGGCTACACCTTC. Full variable domain (outside the CDR3, taken from reference TRBV30 and TRBJ1-2): SQTIHQWPATLVQPVGSPLSLECTVEGTSNPNLYWYRQAAGRGLQLLFYSVGIGQISSEVPQNLSASRPQDRQFILSSKKLLLSDSGFYLCASSTGGGYTFGSGTRLTVV.

The chain combines TRBV6-5 with TRBJ2-7; tentative D call: TRBD2 (6 bases). The germline CDR1 and CDR2 sequences are MNHEY and SVGAGI. Trimming took off 1 base at V and 4 bases at J, with 11 bases between the two ends. This CDR3 is built from 14 residues. CDR3 region: CASSYYGGAYEQYF. CDR3 DNA: TGTGCCAGCAGTTACTACGGGGGAGCGTACGAGCAGTACTTC.

The J gene is TRBJ1-4, the V gene TRBV7-2; D perhaps matches TRBD1 (5 bases). The CDR3 consists of 14 residues. V lost 4 bases, J lost 5 bases, and 11 bases lay in between. Germline lookup yields CDR1 SGHTA and CDR2 FQGNSA. The CDR3 reads CASSSYRRNEKLFF. CDR3 nucleotide sequence: TGTGCCAGCAGCTCCTACAGGCGAAATGAAAAACTGTTTTTT.

In nucleotides, the CDR3 is TGTGCCAGCAACCCTTCGACAGGGGCCATTACCTACGAGCAGTACTTC. Amino acid sequence: CASNPSTGAITYEQYF. The rearrangement links TRBV5-5 to TRBJ2-7; TRBD1 aligns across 8 bases. CDR1 is SGHKS, CDR2 YYEKEE, per germline (reference sequence). Losses at the gene ends were 6 bases for V and 2 bases for J; bases not matched to a gene: 13. This CDR3 has 16 amino acids.

In nucleotides, the CDR3 is TGCGCCAGCAGCCAGGCGGGGGGGCCTAGCACAGATACGCAGTATTTT. It is translated as CASSQAGGPSTDTQYF. This rearrangement joins TRBV4-1 to TRBJ2-3, with TRBD2 identical over 9 bases. Germline loops: CDR1 MGHRA, CDR2 YSYEKL. CDR3 length equals 16 residues. V was pared by 3 bases and J by 0 bases, with 4 bases of the junction left unmatched.

The rearrangement links TRBV6-1 to TRBJ1-5; TRBD1 matches at 9 bases. CDR1 and CDR2 from the germline V gene are MNHNS and SASEGT. Germline trimming cut 7 bases from V and 8 bases from J; bases unmatched to any gene: 6. The CDR3 sequence is 13 residues long. CDR3 region: CASIRDRAEPQHF. The CDR3 DNA follows: TGTGCCAGCATCAGGGACAGGGCCGAGCCCCAGCATTTT.

Note on this clone: This sample also contains other DNA sequences that code for the same CDR3. Written as DNA, the CDR3 is TGCGCCAGCAGCTTGGCCCAGGGAGGGAACACTGAAGCTTTCTTT. Translation gives CASSLAQGGNTEAFF. The chain joins TRBV5-1 to TRBJ1-1; TRBD1 is a possible D gene (5 bases). The CDR3 totals 15 residues. The V gene lost 0 bases and the J gene lost 1 base, with 10 bases spanning the gap. Per the germline V gene, CDR1 is SGHRS and CDR2 is YFSETQ.

The chain joins TRBV14 to TRBJ1-2; D call uncertain. The CDR3 sequence is 11 residues long. V was cut by 0 bases and J by 8 bases, with 4 bases left in between. Germline CDR1 and CDR2: SGHDN and FVKESK. The CDR3 here is CASSQDRGYTF. The CDR3, as DNA: TGTGCCAGCAGCCAAGACCGGGGCTACACCTTC.

V is TRBV2 and J is TRBJ1-5; 7 bases agree with TRBD1. CDR3 length: 12 amino acids. V lost 8 bases, J lost 5 bases, and 3 bases stayed unmatched. Germline V gene sequence: CDR1 SNHLY, CDR2 FYNNEI. CDR3 coding DNA: TGTGCCAGCCGACAGGGTGATCAGCCCCAGCATTTT. Translated: CASRQGDQPQHF.

This sequence joins TRBV10-2 and TRBJ2-1, with a possible D match to TRBD2 (7 bases). Trimming took off 8 bases at V and 7 bases at J, with 12 bases between the two ends. Germline loops: CDR1 WSHSY, CDR2 SAAADI. The CDR3 has 12 residues. For the CDR3, the DNA is TGCGCCAGCGGGGGGGCGGGGAATGAGCAGTTCTTC. Its protein product is CASGGAGNEQFF.

The chain recombines TRBV5-1 with TRBJ1-1, with TRBD1 identical over 7 bases. This CDR3 contains 15 residues. The trim removed 7 bases at V and 0 bases at J, leaving 9 bases unmatched. CDR1 and CDR2 from the germline V gene are SGHRS and YFSETQ. CDR3 DNA: TGCGCCAGCTCCCCACAGGGGTCCCTGAACACTGAAGCTTTCTTT. Translating it yields CASSPQGSLNTEAFF. Supplemented by reference TRBV5-1 and TRBJ1-1, the full variable domain reads KAGVTQTPRYLIKTRGQQVTLSCSPISGHRSVSWYQQTPGQGLQFLFEYFSETQRNKGNFPGRFSGRQFSNSRSEMNVSTLELGDSALYLCASSPQGSLNTEAFFGQGTRLTVV.

On this clone: The junction and the germline gene differ at one end; a read error may be behind it. Different DNA sequences within this sample yield the same CDR3. This rearrangement joins TRBV10-1 to TRBJ1-3; D might be TRBD1 (5 bases). Germline V gene lookup returns CDR1 WNHNN and CDR2 SYGVQD (reference sequence). The CDR3 runs 13 residues. In DNA form, the CDR3 reads TGCGCCAGCCATCCAGGGACTGGAAACACCATATACTTT. Amino acids: CASHPGTGNTIYF.

The J gene is TRBJ2-5, the V gene TRBV2; possible D gene TRBD2, 6 bases. The end of the DNA aligns better with TRBJ2-7, so the J call may be wrong. Per germline, CDR1 SNHLY and CDR2 FYNNEI. This CDR3 has 13 residues. CDR3: CASSESRGGEQYF. The CDR3, as DNA: TGTGCCAGCAGTGAATCTAGGGGAGGCGAGCAGTACTTC.

This chain connects TRBV5-4 to TRBJ2-5; TRBD1 matches at 10 bases. The CDR3 length is 14 residues. Germline CDR1 is SGHNT and CDR2 is YYREEE (reference sequence). Trimming took 4 bases from V and 5 from J; bases not matched to a gene: 5. The CDR3 DNA reads as TGTGCCAGCAGCCTGGGACAGGGGATTGAGACCCAGTACTTC. It translates to CASSLGQGIETQYF.

The rearrangement joins TRBV28 to TRBJ2-6, with 8 bases identical to TRBD1. V dropped 6 bases and J dropped 2; count of bases not matched to a gene: 3. The CDR3 runs to 15 residues. Germline-derived CDR1 and CDR2 are MDHEN and SYDVKM. This CDR3 is CASRLQGAGANVLTF. In DNA form, the CDR3 reads TGTGCCAGCAGACTACAGGGGGCTGGGGCCAACGTCCTGACTTTC.

A note on this clone: This sample includes further DNA sequences coding for the same CDR3. The genes are TRBV18 and TRBJ1-4; 7 bases are a match to TRBD1. Germline V lookup: CDR1 KGHSH, CDR2 LQKENI. The CDR3 is 13 residues long. The ends lost 3 bases at V and 5 bases at J; junction bases unmatched: 0. The CDR3 coding sequence is TGTGCCAGCTCACCGGGACAGAATGAAAAACTGTTTTTT. Residues: CASSPGQNEKLFF.

The chain employs TRBV30 and TRBJ2-1; 9 bases agree with TRBD2. The length of the CDR3 is 16 residues. Germline CDR1 reads GTSNPN; CDR2 reads SVGIG (reference sequence). The V segment lost 0 bases and the J segment 6 bases; nucleotides outside the gene matches: 9. The chain's CDR3 is CAWSVLLSSGTNEQFF. CDR3 DNA sequence: TGTGCCTGGAGTGTACTCTTGTCTAGCGGGACCAATGAGCAGTTCTTC. The complete variable domain, with remaining parts taken from reference TRBV30 and TRBJ2-1, reads SQTIHQWPATLVQPVGSPLSLECTVEGTSNPNLYWYRQAAGRGLQLLFYSVGIGQISSEVPQNLSASRPQDRQFILSSKKLLLSDSGFYLCAWSVLLSSGTNEQFFGPGTRLTVL.

The gene calls are TRBV19 and TRBJ2-7; 9 nucleotides line up with TRBD1. Looked up from germline, CDR1 is LNHDA and CDR2 is SQIVND (reference sequence). The ends lost 5 bases at V and 4 bases at J; junction bases unmatched: 9. CDR3 length: 15 residues. The CDR3 protein is CASSSRTGVRYEQYF. As DNA, the CDR3 is TGTGCCAGTAGTTCCCGGACAGGGGTCCGGTACGAGCAGTACTTC.

The chain combines TRBV7-6 with TRBJ1-1, with TRBD1 matching 7 bases. The CDR3 spans 15 residues. Trimming cost V 0 bases and J 1 base; bases outside gene matches: 2. Germline CDR1 and CDR2: SGHVS and FNYEAQ. Here the CDR3 reads CASSLAGTANTEAFF. The CDR3 nucleotides are TGTGCCAGCAGCTTAGCGGGGACAGCGAACACTGAAGCTTTCTTT.

V usage is TRBV9 and J usage is TRBJ2-3; 12 nucleotides match TRBD2. Germline CDR1 SGDLS, CDR2 YYNGEE. With 7 bases clipped from V and 2 bases from J, the junction kept 2 bases outside the gene matches. This CDR3 is built from 14 residues. Here the CDR3 DNA reads TGTGCCAGCGGGACTAGCGGGTCCACAGATACGCAGTATTTT. Translated, it gives CASGTSGSTDTQYF. Full variable domain (rest looked up from reference TRBV9 and TRBJ2-3): DSGVTQTPKHLITATGQRVTLRCSPRSGDLSVYWYQQSLDQGLQFLIQYYNGEERAKGNILERFSAQQFPDLHSELNLSSLELGDSALYFCASGTSGSTDTQYFGPGTRLTVL.